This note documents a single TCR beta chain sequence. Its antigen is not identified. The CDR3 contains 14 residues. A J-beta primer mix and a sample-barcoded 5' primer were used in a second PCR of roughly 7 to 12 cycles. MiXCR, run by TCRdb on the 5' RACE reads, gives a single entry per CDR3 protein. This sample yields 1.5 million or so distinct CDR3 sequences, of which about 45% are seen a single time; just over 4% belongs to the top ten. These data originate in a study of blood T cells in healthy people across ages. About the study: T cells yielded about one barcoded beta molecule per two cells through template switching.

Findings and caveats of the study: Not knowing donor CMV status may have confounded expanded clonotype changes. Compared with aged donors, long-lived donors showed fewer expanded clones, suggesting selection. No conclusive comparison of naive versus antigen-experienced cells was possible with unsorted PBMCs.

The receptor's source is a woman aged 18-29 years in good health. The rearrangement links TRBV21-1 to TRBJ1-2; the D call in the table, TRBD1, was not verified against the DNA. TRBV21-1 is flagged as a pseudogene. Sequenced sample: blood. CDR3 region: CASNSTGGDYGYTF. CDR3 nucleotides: TGTGCCAGCAACTCGACAGGGGGCGACTATGGCTACACCTTC.